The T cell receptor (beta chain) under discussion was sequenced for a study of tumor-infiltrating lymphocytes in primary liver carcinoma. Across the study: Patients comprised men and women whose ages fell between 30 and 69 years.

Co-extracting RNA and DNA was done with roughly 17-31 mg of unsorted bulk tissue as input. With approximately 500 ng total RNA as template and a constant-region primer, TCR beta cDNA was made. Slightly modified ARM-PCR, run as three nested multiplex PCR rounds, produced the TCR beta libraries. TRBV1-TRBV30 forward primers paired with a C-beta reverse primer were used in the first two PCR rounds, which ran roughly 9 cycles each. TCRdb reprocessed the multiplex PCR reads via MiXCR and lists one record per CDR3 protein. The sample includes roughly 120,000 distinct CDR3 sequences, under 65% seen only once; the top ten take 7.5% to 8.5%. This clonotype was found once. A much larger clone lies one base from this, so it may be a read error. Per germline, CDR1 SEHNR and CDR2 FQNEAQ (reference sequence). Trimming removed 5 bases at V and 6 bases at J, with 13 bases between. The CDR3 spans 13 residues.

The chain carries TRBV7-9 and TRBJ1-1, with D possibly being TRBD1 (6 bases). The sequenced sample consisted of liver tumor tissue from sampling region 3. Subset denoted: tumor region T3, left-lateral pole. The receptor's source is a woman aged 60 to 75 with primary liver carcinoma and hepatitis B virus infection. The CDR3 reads CASSLPGGAEAFF. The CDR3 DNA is TGTGCCAGCAGCCTGCCTGGGGGCGCTGAAGCTTTCTTT.